This T cell receptor beta chain originates from a study of blood T cell repertoires in COVID-19. Produced via immunoSEQ multiplex PCR; TCRdb's table is partial and in-frame only. The table has fewer than 300,000 clones, approximately 89% seen once. V lost 5 bases and J lost 5, with 15 bases in between. Germline loops: CDR1 SGHNT, CDR2 YENEEA. The CDR3 spans 14 residues. This chain uses TRBV11-3 with TRBJ2-5; perhaps TRBD1 as D (6 bases). The specimen sequenced was PBMCs or T cells enriched from blood (not recorded which). This TCR was sampled from a woman between 40 and 55 years old with acute COVID-19. The CDR3 spells CASSQKWGPETQYF. CDR3 DNA sequence: TGTGCCAGCAGCCAGAAGTGGGGGCCGGAGACCCAGTACTTC.